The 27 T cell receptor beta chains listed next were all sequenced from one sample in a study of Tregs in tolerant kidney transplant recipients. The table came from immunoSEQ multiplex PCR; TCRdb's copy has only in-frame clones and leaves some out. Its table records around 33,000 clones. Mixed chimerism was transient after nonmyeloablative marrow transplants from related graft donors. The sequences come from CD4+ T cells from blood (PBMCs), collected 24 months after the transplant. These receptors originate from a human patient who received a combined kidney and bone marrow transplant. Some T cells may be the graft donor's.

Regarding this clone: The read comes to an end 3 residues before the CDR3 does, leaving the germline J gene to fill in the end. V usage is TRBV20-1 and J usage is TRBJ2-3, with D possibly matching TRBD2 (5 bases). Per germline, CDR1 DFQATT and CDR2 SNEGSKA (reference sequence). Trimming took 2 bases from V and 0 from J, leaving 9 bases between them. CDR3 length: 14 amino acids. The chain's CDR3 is CSARKDSSTDTQYF. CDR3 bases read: TGCAGTGCTAGAAAGGACTCTAGCACAGATACG.

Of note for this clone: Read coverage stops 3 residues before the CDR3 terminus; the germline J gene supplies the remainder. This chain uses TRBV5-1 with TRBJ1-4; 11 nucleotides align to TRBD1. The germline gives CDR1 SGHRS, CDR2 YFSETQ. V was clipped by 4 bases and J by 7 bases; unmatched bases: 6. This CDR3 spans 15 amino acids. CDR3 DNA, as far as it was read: TGCGCCAGCAGCGCCCGGACAGGGGGCGGTGAAAAA. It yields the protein CASSARTGGGEK. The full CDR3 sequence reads CASSARTGGGEKLFF.

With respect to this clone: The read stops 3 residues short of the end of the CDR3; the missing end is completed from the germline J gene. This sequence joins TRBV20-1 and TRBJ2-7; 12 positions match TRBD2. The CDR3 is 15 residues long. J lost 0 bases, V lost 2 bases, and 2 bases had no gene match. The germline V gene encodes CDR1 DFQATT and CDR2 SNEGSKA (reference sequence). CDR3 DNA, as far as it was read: TGCAGTGCTAGATCGACTAGCGGGAGCTCCTACGAG. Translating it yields CSARSTSGSSYE. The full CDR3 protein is CSARSTSGSSYEQYF.

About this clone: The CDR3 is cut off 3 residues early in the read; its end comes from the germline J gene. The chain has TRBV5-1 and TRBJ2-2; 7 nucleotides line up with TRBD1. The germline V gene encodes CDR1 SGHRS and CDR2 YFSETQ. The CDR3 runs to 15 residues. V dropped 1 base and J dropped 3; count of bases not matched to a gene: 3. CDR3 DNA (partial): TGCGCCAGCAGCTTGCGACAGGGATACACCGGGGAG. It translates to CASSLRQGYTGE. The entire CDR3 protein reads CASSLRQGYTGELFF.

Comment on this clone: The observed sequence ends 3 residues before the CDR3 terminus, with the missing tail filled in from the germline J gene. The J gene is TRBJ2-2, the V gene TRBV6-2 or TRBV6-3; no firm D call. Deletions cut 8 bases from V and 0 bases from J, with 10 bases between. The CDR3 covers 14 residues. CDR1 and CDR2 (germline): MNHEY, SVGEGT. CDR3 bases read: TGTGCCAGCCACCCGCGGTCGAACACCGGGGAG. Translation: CASHPRSNTGE. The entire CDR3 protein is CASHPRSNTGELFF.

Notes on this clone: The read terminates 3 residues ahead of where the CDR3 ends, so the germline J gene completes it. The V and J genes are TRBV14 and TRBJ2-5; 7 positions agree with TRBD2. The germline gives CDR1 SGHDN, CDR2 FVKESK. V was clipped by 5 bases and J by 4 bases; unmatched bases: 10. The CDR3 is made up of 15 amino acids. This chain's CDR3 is CASSNRGGSGETQYF. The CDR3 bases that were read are TGTGCCAGCAGCAATAGAGGCGGGAGTGGAGAGACC.

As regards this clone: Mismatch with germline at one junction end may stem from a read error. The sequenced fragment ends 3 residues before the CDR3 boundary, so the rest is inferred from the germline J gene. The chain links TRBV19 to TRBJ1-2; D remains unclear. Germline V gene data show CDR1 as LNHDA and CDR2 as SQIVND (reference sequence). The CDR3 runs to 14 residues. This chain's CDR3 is CASSPRSGDYSYTF. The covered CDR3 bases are TGTGCCAGTAGCCCCCGCAGTGGTGACTATAGC.

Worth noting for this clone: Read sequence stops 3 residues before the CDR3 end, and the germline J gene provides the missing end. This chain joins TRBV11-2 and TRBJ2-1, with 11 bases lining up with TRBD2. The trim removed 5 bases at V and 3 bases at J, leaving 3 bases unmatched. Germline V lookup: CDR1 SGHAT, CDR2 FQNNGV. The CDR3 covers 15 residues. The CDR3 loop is CASSQGLADYNEQFF. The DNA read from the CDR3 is TGTGCCAGCAGCCAGGGACTAGCGGACTACAATGAG.

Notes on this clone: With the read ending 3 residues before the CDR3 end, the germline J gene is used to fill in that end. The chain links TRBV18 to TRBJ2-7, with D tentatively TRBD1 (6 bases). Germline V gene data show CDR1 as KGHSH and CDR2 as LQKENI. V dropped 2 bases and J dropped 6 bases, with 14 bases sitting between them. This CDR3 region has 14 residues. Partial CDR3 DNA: TGTGCCAGCTCACCATCCTCCGGACAGTTCGAG. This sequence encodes CASSPSSGQFE. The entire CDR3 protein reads CASSPSSGQFEQYF.

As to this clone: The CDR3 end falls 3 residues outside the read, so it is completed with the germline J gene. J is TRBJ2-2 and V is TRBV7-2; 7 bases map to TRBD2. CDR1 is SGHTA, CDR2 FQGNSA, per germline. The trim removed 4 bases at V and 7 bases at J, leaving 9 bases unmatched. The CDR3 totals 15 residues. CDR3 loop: CASSSGLHFIGELFF. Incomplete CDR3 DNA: TGTGCCAGCAGCTCGGGACTACACTTCATCGGGGAG.

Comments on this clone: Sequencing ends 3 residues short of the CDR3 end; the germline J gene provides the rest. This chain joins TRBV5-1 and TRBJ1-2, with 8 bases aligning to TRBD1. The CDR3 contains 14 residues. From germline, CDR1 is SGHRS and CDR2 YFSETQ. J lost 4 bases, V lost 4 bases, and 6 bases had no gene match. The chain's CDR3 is CASSEGQGGYGYTF. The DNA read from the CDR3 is TGCGCCAGCAGCGAAGGACAGGGCGGCTATGGC.

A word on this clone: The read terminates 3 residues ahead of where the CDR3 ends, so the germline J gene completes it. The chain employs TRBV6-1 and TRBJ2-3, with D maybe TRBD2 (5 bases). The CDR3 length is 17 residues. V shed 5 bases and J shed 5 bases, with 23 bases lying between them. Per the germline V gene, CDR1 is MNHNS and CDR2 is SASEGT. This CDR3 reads CASSQEGGWVRGDTQYF. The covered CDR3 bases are TGTGCCAGCAGTCAAGAGGGCGGGTGGGTCCGCGGAGATACG.

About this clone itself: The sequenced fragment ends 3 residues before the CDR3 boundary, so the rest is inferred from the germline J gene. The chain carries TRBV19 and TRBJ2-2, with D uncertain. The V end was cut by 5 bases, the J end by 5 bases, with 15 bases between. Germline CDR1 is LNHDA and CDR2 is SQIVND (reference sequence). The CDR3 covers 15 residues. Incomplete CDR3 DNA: TGTGCCAGTAGTGCAGTCAGTCTGACTACCGGGGAG. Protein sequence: CASSAVSLTTGE. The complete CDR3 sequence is CASSAVSLTTGELFF.

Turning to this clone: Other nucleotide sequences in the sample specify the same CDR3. The CDR3 bases that were read are TGTGCCAGCTCACCGTCGGGTTCTAATCAGCCC. Translated, it gives CASSPSGSNQP. In full, the CDR3 is CASSPSGSNQPQHF. The gene calls are TRBV18 and TRBJ1-5; D not resolved. The CDR3 end falls 3 residues outside the read, so it is completed with the germline J gene. Germline V gene lookup returns CDR1 KGHSH and CDR2 LQKENI. V was shortened by 3 bases and J by 4 bases, with 10 bases between the two germline ends. The length of the CDR3 is 14 residues.

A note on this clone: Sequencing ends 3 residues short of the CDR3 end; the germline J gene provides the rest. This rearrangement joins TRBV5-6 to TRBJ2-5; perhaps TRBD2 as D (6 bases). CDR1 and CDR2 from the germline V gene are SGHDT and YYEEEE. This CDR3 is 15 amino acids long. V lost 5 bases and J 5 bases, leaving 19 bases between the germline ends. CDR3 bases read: TGTGCCAGCAGACCCCCGGGACTCCCAGGGGAGACC. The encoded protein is CASRPPGLPGET. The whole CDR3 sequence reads CASRPPGLPGETQYF.

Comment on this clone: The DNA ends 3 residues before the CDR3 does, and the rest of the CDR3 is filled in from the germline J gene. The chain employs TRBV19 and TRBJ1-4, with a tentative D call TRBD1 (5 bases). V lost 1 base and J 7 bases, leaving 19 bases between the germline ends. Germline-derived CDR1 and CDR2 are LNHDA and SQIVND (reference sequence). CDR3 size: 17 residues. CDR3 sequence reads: CASSIGSTAPRREKLFF. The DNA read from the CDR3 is TGTGCCAGTAGTATAGGGTCGACAGCGCCGAGACGTGAAAAA.

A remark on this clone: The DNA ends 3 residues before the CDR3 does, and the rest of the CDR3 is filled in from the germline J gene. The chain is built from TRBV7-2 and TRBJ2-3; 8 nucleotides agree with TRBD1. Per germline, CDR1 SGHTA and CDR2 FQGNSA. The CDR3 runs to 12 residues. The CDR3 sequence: CASSSRQGPQYF. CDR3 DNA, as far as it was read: TGTGCCAGCAGCTCAAGACAGGGGCCG.

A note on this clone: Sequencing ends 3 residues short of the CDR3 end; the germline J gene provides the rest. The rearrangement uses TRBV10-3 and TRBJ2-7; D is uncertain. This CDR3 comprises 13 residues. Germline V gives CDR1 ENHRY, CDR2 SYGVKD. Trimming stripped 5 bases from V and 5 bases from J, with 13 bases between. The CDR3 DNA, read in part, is TGTGCCATCAGTTTTGGAAGGGCCGACGAG. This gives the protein CAISFGRADE. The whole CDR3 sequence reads CAISFGRADEQYF.

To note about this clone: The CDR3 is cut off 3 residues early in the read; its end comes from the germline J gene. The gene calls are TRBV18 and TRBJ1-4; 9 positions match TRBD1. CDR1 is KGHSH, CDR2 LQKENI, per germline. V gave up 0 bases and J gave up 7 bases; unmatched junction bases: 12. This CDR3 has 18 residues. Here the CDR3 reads CASSPPTLDRDRAEKLFF. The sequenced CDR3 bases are TGTGCCAGCTCACCACCTACCCTGGACCGGGACAGGGCTGAAAAA.

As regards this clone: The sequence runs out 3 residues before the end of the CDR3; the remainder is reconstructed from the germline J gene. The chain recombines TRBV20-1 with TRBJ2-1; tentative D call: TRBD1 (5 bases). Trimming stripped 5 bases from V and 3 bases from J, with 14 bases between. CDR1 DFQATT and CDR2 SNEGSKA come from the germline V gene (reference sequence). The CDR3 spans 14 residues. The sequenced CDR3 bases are TGCAGTGCTCTAGGCGGTAGGGGCTACAATGAG. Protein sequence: CSALGGRGYNE. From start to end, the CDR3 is CSALGGRGYNEQFF.

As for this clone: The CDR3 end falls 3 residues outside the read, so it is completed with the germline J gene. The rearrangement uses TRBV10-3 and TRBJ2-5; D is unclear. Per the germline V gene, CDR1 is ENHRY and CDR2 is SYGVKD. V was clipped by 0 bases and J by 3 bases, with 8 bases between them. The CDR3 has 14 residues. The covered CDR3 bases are TGTGCCATCAGTGAGTCGACTGGCGAAGAGACC. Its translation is CAISESTGEET. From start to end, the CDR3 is CAISESTGEETQYF.

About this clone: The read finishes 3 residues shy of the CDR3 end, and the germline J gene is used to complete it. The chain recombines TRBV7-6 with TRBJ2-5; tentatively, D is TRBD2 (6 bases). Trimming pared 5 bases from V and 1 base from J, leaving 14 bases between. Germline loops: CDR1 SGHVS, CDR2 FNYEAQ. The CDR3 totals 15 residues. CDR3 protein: CASSDSGALQETQYF. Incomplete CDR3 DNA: TGTGCCAGCAGCGATAGCGGAGCCCTCCAAGAGACC.

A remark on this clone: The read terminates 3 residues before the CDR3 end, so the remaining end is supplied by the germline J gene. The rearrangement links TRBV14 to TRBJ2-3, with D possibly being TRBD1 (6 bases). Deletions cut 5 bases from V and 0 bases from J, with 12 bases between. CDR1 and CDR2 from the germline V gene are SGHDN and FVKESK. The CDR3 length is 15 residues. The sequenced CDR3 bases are TGTGCCAGCAGCGACGGGACACTCAGCACAGATACG. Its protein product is CASSDGTLSTDT. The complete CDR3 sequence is CASSDGTLSTDTQYF.

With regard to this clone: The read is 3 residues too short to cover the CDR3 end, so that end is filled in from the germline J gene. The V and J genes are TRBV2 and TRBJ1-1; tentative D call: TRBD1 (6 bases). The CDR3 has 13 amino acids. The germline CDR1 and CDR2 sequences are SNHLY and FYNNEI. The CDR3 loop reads CASSDRDKRKAFF. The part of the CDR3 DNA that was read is TGTGCCAGCAGTGATAGGGACAAGAGAAAA. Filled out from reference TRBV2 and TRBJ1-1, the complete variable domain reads EPEVTQTPSHQVTQMGQEVILRCVPISNHLYFYWYRQILGQKVEFLVSFYNNEISEKSEIFDDQFSVERPDGSNFTLKIRSTKLEDSAMYFCASSDRDKRKAFFGQGTRLTVV.

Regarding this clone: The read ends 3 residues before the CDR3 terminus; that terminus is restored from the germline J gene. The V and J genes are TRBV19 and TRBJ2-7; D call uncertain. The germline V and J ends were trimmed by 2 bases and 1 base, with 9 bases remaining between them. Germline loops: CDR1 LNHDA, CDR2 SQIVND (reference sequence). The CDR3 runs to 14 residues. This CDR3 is CASSIRVHSYEQYF. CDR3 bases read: TGTGCCAGTAGTATAAGGGTCCATTCCTACGAG.

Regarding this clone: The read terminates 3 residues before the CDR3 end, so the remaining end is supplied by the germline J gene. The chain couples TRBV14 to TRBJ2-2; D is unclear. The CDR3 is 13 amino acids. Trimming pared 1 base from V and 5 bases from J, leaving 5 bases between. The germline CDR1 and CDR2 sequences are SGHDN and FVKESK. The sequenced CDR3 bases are TGTGCCAGCAGCCAAGGCCAGACCGGGGAG. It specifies CASSQGQTGE. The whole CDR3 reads CASSQGQTGELFF.

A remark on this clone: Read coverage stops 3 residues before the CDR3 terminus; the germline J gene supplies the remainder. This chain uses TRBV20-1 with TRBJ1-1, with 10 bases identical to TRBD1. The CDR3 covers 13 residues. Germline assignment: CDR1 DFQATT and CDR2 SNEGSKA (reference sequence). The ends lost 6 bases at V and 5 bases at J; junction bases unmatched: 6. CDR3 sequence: CSASDRGRTEAFF. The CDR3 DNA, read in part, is TGCAGTGCATCGGACAGGGGGAGGACTGAA.